These T cell receptor beta chains were read from a single sample in a study of shared clonotypes between healthy human individuals. Sequenced by immunoSEQ multiplex PCR; TCRdb stores in-frame clones only, minus some. The table has under 2,500,000 clones, roughly 95% seen once. The sample consisted of naive CD4+ T cells sorted from blood. The receptor source for this set is a young man in good health. Each CDR3 is given with its conserved first and last residue. Size values are once, few and many counts, or a class for expanded clones, and some rows have none.

clone_size cdr3_length j_call v_call cdr3_aa
NA 17 TRBJ1-2 TRBV28 CASSSGQGAKTGYGYTF
NA 19 TRBJ2-7 TRBV5-1 CASSPDTGRFGLAGIGRHF
NA 16 TRBJ2-2 TRBV9 CASSRGLPPGTGELFF
NA 15 TRBJ1-2 TRBV10-3 CAISESHRNYYGYTF
NA 13 TRBJ2-3 TRBV7-2 CASSLGGRDTQYF
NA 13 TRBJ2-7 TRBV29-1 CSVEEARKSEQYF
NA 14 TRBJ2-1 TRBV5-1 CASSQGDNYNEQFF
NA 14 TRBJ1-4 TRBV19 CASSTTGGHEKLFF
NA 15 TRBJ1-1 TRBV28 CASSSPPAGGTEAFF
NA 15 TRBJ2-1 TRBV5-1 CASSMGSAGGAEQFF
NA 16 TRBJ2-7 TRBV5-1 CASSLATGQGSYEQYF
once 15 TRBJ1-6 TRBV2 CASSEILGSPSPLHF
NA 18 TRBJ2-5 TRBV4-1 CASSQDRLAGPRGETQYF
NA 16 TRBJ1-1 TRBV5-1 CASSLISGPQNTEAFF
NA 15 TRBJ2-7 TRBV6-6 CASIDQGRVGYEQYF
NA 15 TRBJ1-6 TRBV6-5 CASSYVDGANSPLHF
NA 13 TRBJ2-7 TRBV6-6 CASSSTGRREQYF
NA 14 TRBJ1-2 TRBV6-5 CASSAGTGTYGYTF
once 14 TRBJ2-5 TRBV14 CATTPGVGAQTQYF
NA 14 TRBJ2-7 TRBV6-6 CASSYSPETYEQYF
NA 16 TRBJ2-7 TRBV4-1 CASSQVIGGTAGEQYF
NA 14 TRBJ2-1 TRBV9 CASSVVPTGNEQFF
NA 16 TRBJ2-3 TRBV11-3 CASSLGGGKGGDTQYF
NA 14 TRBJ2-3 TRBV18 CASSWGSSADTQYF
NA 15 TRBJ2-3 TRBV6-1 CAHTRTLTSTDTQYF
NA 15 TRBJ1-6 TRBV10-3 CAISAFREGESPLHF
NA 13 TRBJ1-3 TRBV19 CASRTASGNTIYF
NA 14 TRBJ1-3 TRBV6-5 CASSTTRAGNTIYF
NA 16 TRBJ1-1 TRBV13 CASRSTRGSMNTEAFF
NA 15 TRBJ2-7 TRBV7-6 CASSLAGTGQYEQYF
few 12 TRBJ1-2 TRBV5-4 CASSLQNYGYTF
NA 14 TRBJ2-3 TRBV5-1 CASSPEFSTDTQYF
NA 20 TRBJ1-3 TRBV10-3 CAISRMRASSPQISGNTIYF
NA 16 TRBJ1-6 TRBV18 CASSPRDSSYNSPLHF
NA 17 TRBJ2-3 TRBV4-2 CASSQDITGKYTDTQYF
NA 15 TRBJ1-1 TRBV5-4 CASSLGTARNTEAFF
NA 13 TRBJ1-2 TRBV6-5 CASKRDSSYGYTF
NA 13 TRBJ1-2 TRBV6-5 CASSSQGNYGYTF
once 15 TRBJ2-5 TRBV7-3 CASSLITGGPETQYF
once 12 TRBJ2-1 TRBV19 CAVNSGYNEQFF
NA 16 TRBJ2-1 TRBV18 CASSLRQGSSYNEQFF
NA 14 TRBJ2-2 TRBV2 CASSEAIPTGELFF
NA 12 TRBJ1-2 TRBV5-1 CASSSGTGGYTF
NA 15 TRBJ2-1 TRBV7-9 CASTDTRFSYNEQFF
NA 16 TRBJ1-1 TRBV21-1 CASSKVFGQGLTEAFF
NA 12 TRBJ1-1 TRBV6-5 CASRGPLTEAFF
NA 16 TRBJ1-3 TRBV10-3 CAISESGIPIGNTIYF
NA 15 TRBJ2-5 TRBV30 CAWRALAVGRETQYF
NA 15 TRBJ1-1 TRBV9 CASSVGGGAVTEAFF
once 11 TRBJ1-1 TRBV10-3 CAISSGTSTFF
NA 14 TRBJ1-2 TRBV19 CASRGSAADYGYTF
NA 17 TRBJ1-6 TRBV6-7 CASSSVRLRSYNSPLHF
NA 15 TRBJ2-1 TRBV5-1 CASNPGGSSYNEQFF